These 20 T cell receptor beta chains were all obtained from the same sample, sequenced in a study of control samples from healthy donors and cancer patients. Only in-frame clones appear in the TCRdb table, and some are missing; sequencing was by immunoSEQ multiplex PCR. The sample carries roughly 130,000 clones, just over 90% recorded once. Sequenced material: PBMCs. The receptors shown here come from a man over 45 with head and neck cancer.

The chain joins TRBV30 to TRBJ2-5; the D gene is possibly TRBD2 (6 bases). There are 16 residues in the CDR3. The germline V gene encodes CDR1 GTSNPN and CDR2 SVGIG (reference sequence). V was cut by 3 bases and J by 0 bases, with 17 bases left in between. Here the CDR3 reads CAWRPPRGLYQETQYF. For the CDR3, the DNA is TGTGCCTGGAGGCCCCCGAGGGGACTGTACCAAGAGACCCAGTACTTC.

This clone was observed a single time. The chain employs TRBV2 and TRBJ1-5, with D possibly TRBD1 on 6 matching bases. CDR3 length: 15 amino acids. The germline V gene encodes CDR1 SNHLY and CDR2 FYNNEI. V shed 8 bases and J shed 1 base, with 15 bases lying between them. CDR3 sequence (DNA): TGTGCCAGCCAGGGCCAGGGGCACAGCAATCAGCCCCAGCATTTT. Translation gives CASQGQGHSNQPQHF.

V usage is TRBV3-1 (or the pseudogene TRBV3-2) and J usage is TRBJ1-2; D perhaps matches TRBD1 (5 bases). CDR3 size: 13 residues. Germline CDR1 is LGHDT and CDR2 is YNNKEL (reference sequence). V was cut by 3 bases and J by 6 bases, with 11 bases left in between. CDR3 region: CASSQQGSHGYTF. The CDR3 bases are TGTGCCAGCAGCCAGCAGGGATCCCATGGCTACACCTTC.

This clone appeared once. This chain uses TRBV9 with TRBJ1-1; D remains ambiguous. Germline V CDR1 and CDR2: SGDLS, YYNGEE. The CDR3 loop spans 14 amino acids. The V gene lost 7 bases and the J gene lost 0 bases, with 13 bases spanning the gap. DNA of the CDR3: TGTGCCAGCTCCTTTGGGCTGATGAACACTGAAGCTTTCTTT. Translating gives CASSFGLMNTEAFF.

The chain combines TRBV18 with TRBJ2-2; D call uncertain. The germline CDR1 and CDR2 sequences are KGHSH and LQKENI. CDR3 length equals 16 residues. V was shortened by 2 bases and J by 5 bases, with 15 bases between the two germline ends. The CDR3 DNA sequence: TGTGCCAGCTCACCATCCGTCCAGGACGGTACCGGGGAGCTGTTTTTT. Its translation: CASSPSVQDGTGELFF. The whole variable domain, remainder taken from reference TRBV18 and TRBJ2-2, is NAGVMQNPRHLVRRRGQEARLRCSPMKGHSHVYWYRQLPEEGLKFMVYLQKENIIDESGMPKERFSAEFPKEGPSILRIQQVVRGDSAAYFCASSPSVQDGTGELFFGEGSRLTVL.

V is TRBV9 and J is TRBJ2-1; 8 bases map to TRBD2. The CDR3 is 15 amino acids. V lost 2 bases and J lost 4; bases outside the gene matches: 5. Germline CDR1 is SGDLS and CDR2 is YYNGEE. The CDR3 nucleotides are TGTGCCAGCAGCGTTCTTGCGGGGGGTTACAATGAGCAGTTCTTC. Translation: CASSVLAGGYNEQFF.

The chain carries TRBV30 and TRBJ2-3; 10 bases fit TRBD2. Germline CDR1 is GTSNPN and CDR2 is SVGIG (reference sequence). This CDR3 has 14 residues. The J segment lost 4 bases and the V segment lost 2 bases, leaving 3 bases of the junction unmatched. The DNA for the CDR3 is TGTGCCTGGAGTAGCGGGGGGGCGCCAGATACGCAGTATTTT. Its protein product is CAWSSGGAPDTQYF. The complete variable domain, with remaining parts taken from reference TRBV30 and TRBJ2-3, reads SQTIHQWPATLVQPVGSPLSLECTVEGTSNPNLYWYRQAAGRGLQLLFYSVGIGQISSEVPQNLSASRPQDRQFILSSKKLLLSDSGFYLCAWSSGGAPDTQYFGPGTRLTVL.

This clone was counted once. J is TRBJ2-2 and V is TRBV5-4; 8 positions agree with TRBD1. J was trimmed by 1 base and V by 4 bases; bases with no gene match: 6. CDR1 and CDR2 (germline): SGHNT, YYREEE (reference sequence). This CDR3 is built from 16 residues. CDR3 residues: CASSQDRAVNTGELFF. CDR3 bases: TGTGCCAGCAGCCAGGACAGGGCGGTGAACACCGGGGAGCTGTTTTTT.

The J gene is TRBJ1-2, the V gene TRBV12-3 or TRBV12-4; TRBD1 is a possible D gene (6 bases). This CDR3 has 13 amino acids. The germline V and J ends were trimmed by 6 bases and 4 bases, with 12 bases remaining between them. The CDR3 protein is CASSPTGIYGYTF. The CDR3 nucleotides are TGTGCCAGCAGCCCCACAGGGATCTATGGCTACACCTTC.

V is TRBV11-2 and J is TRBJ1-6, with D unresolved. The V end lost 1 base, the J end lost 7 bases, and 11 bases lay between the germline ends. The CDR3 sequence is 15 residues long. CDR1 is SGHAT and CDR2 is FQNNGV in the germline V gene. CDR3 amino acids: CASSLVGRGNSPLHF. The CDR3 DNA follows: TGTGCCAGCAGCTTAGTAGGTCGAGGAAATTCACCCCTCCACTTT.

Here the CDR3 DNA reads TGTGCCAGCAGCTTGGAGACAGGGACGGGGGGCTACACCTTC. Its translation: CASSLETGTGGYTF. The chain joins TRBV5-4 to TRBJ1-2; 7 bases map to TRBD1. The CDR3 covers 14 residues. Germline V gives CDR1 SGHNT, CDR2 YYREEE (reference sequence). The junction had 7 bases not matched to a gene; V was cut back by 0 bases and J by 8 bases.

DNA of the CDR3: TGTGCCAGCAGCCCGCGCCGGGGGGAGACCCAGTACTTC. Residues: CASSPRRGETQYF. J is TRBJ2-5 and V is TRBV3-1 (or the pseudogene TRBV3-2); TRBD2 is a possible D gene (6 bases). V shed 4 bases and J shed 5 bases, with 11 bases lying between them. Germline assignment: CDR1 LGHDT and CDR2 YNNKEL (reference sequence). The CDR3 contains 13 residues.

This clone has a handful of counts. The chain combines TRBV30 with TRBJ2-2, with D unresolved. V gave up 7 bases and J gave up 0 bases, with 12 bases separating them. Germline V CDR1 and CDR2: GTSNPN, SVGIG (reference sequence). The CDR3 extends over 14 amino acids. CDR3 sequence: CAYRKGTNTGELFF. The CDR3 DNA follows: TGTGCCTACCGCAAGGGAACGAACACCGGGGAGCTGTTTTTT.

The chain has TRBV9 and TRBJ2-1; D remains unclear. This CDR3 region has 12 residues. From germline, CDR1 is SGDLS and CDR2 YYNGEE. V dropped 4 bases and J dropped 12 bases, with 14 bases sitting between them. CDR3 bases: TGTGCCAGCAGCCCCCTACGTTCCCGGCAGTTCTTC. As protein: CASSPLRSRQFF.

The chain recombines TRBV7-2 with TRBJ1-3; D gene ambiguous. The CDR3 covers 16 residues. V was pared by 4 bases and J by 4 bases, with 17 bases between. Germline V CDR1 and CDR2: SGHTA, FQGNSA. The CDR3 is CASSSSLPIAGNTIYF. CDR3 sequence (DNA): TGTGCCAGCAGCTCCTCCCTCCCTATAGCCGGAAACACCATATATTTT.

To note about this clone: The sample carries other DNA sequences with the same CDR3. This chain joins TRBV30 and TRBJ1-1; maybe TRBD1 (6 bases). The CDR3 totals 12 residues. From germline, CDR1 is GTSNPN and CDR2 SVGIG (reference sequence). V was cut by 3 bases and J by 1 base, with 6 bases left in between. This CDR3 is CAWRQGNTEAFF. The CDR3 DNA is TGTGCCTGGAGACAGGGGAACACTGAAGCTTTCTTT.

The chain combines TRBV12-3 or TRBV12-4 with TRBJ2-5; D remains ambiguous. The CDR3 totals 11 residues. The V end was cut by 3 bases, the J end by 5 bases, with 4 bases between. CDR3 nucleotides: TGTGCCAGCAGTTTCCGGGAGACCCAGTACTTC. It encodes CASSFRETQYF.

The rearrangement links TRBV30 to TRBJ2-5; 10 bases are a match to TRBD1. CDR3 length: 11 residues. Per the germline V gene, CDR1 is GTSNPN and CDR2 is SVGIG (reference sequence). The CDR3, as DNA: TGTGCTGGGGACAGGGGAGAGACCCAGTACTTC. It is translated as CAGDRGETQYF.

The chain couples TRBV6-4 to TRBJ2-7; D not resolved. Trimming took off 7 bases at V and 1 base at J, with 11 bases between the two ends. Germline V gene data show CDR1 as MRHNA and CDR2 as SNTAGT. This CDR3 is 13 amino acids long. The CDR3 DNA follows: TGTGCCAGCACGCTAGAGAGGTCCTACGAGCAGTACTTC. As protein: CASTLERSYEQYF.

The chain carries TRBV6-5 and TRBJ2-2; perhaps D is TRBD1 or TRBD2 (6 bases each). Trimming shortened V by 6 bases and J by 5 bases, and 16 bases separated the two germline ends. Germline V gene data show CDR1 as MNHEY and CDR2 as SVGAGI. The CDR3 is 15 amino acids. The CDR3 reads CASRGGRGRTGELFF. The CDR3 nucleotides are TGTGCCAGCAGGGGGGGCAGGGGAAGAACCGGGGAGCTGTTTTTT.